A selection of T cell receptor beta chains follows, all from one sample in a study of T-cell reconstitution after alpha-beta-depleted transplantation in children. In TCRdb, the PCR reads were re-called with MiXCR into one record per CDR3 protein. The sample records over 85,000 distinct CDR3 sequences, 10% being singletons. The sequencing used PBMCs from the stem cell graft donor, collected from the stem cell graft. The receptors here all came from a human donor who donated a stem cell graft to a child with acute lymphoblastic leukemia. CDR3s include the opening cysteine and the closing phenylalanine or tryptophan. D genes are given only for firm matches. The size of a clone is reported for some rows only, either as once, few or many, or as a class for expanded clones.

d_call cdr3_length j_call v_call clone_size cdr3_aa cdr3_nt
TRBD1 17 TRBJ1-5 TRBV12-3/TRBV12-4 many CASSPSTGNIDHGPQHF TGTGCCAGCAGTCCCTCGACAGGGAATATTGACCATGGGCCCCAGCATTTT
. 14 TRBJ2-5 TRBV7-6 . CASSKAAGQNTQYF TGTGCCAGCAGCAAGGCGGCAGGTCAAAATACCCAGTACTTC
. 16 TRBJ2-7 TRBV4-1 many CASSQVGGTGLYEQYF TGCGCCAGCAGCCAGGTGGGAGGGACAGGACTATACGAGCAGTACTTC
TRBD1 16 TRBJ1-4 TRBV5-1 many CASSPLARGSSEKLFF TGCGCCAGCAGTCCTCTAGCCAGGGGGAGTAGTGAAAAACTGTTTTTT
. 11 TRBJ2-7 TRBV25-1 many CASSEAHEQYF TGTGCCAGCAGTGAAGCGCACGAGCAGTACTTC
TRBD2 15 TRBJ2-3 TRBV5-1 many CASSRGLVWTDTQYF TGCGCCAGCAGCCGGGGACTAGTCTGGACAGATACGCAGTATTTT
. 15 TRBJ2-7 TRBV5-6 once CASSLAGVFGYEQYF TGTGCCAGCAGCTTGGCGGGGGTTTTCGGCTACGAGCAGTACTTC
. 15 TRBJ2-1 TRBV18 many CASSPEGQTYNEQFF TGTGCCAGCTCACCAGAAGGACAGACCTACAATGAGCAGTTCTTC
. 14 TRBJ2-2 TRBV12-3/TRBV12-4 many CASRGTSNTGELFF TGTGCCAGCAGGGGGACTTCCAACACCGGGGAGCTGTTTTTT
. 14 TRBJ1-2 TRBV25-1 many CASSEYTANYGYTF TGTGCCAGCAGTGAATATACGGCAAACTATGGCTACACCTTC
. 12 TRBJ2-1 TRBV5-1 many CASSVSYNEQFF TGCGCCAGCAGCGTGTCCTACAATGAGCAGTTCTTC
. 15 TRBJ1-3 TRBV10-3 many CAITDPDFSGNTIYF TGTGCCATCACTGACCCGGACTTCTCTGGAAACACCATATATTTT
TRBD2 14 TRBJ2-1 TRBV6-2/TRBV6-3 many CASSTTSGSFEQFF TGTGCCAGCAGTACTACTAGCGGGAGTTTCGAGCAGTTCTTC
TRBD1 13 TRBJ2-7 TRBV20-1 many CSAPGQPVYEQYF TGCAGTGCTCCGGGACAGCCGGTATACGAGCAGTACTTC
TRBD1 19 TRBJ1-1 TRBV19 many CASTLEGGRGPIPNTEAFF TGTGCCAGTACCCTAGAGGGCGGCAGGGGGCCGATCCCGAACACTGAAGCTTTCTTT
. 17 TRBJ2-1 TRBV6-1 many CASSHGVQFNSYNEQFF TGTGCCAGCAGTCATGGGGTCCAATTTAACTCCTACAATGAGCAGTTCTTC
. 14 TRBJ1-1 TRBV5-1 many CASSLPGQNTEAFF TGCGCCAGCAGCTTGCCGGGACAGAACACTGAAGCTTTCTTT
TRBD1 14 TRBJ2-7 TRBV5-1 many CASSSPTTGVEQYF TGCGCCAGCAGCTCCCCGACGACAGGGGTCGAGCAGTACTTC
TRBD2 17 TRBJ2-3 TRBV28 many CASIPGLAASLTDTQYF TGTGCCAGCATCCCGGGACTAGCGGCTAGTCTTACAGATACGCAGTATTTT
. 17 TRBJ1-5 TRBV4-3 few CASSQDTAADPYQPQHF TGCGCCAGCAGCCAAGATACCGCCGCGGACCCTTATCAGCCCCAGCATTTT
. 15 TRBJ2-6 TRBV5-1 . CASMERNTGANGLTF TGCGCCAGCATGGAAAGGAACACTGGGGCCAACGGCCTGACTTTC
. 17 TRBJ2-1 TRBV3-1 many CASTPMSGRSSYNEQFF TGTGCCAGCACACCGATGAGCGGGCGGAGCTCCTACAATGAGCAGTTCTTC
TRBD1 14 TRBJ1-5 TRBV7-2 many CASRITGGGQPQHF TGTGCCAGCAGAATAACAGGGGGCGGTCAGCCCCAGCATTTT
TRBD1 14 TRBJ2-7 TRBV20-1 many CSARGDRATYEQYF TGCAGTGCTAGAGGCGACAGGGCCACCTACGAGCAGTACTTC
TRBD2 17 TRBJ2-5 TRBV7-4 many CASSLGRTSGLRETQYF TGTGCCAGCAGCTTAGGGCGGACTAGCGGGCTACGGGAGACCCAGTACTTC
TRBD2 17 TRBJ2-7 TRBV7-6 many CASSLGLAGGTFYEQYF TGTGCCAGCAGCTTGGGACTAGCGGGAGGGACTTTCTACGAGCAGTACTTC
. 15 TRBJ2-2 TRBV11-2 many CASSSARYLDRELFF TGTGCCAGCAGCTCAGCGCGGTACCTGGACCGGGAGCTGTTTTTT
TRBD1 15 TRBJ2-5 TRBV7-9 many CASSSKTGTQETQYF TGTGCCAGCAGCTCTAAGACAGGGACCCAAGAGACCCAGTACTTC
. 12 TRBJ2-5 TRBV7-8 many CASSSRRQAQNF TGTGCCAGCAGCTCTCGAAGACAGGCTCAAAACTTC